Listed below are T cell receptor beta chains from one sample, sequenced in a study of T cells in Graves' hyperthyroidism and ophthalmopathy. TCRdb reanalysed the multiplex PCR reads using MiXCR and keeps one entry per CDR3 protein. This table has about 660,000 distinct CDR3 sequences, less than 45% appearing once. Sequencing was done on a sample of peripheral blood or thyroid tissue (not recorded which). Receptors originate from an adult man with Graves' disease, either hyperthyroidism or ophthalmopathy (not recorded which). The CDR3 runs from the conserved cysteine through the conserved F or W. Fields, in order: CDR3 DNA, CDR3 protein, D gene, J gene, V gene, clone size. D genes are given only for firm matches. Rows give clone size only sometimes, using once, few, many, or a class for an expanded clone.

TGTGCCTCGGGGGGGCCAGAGACCCAGTACTTC	CASGGPETQYF	TRBD2	TRBJ2-5	TRBV7-9	.
TGCGCCAGCAGTGAGCCGGGAGAGACCCAGTACTTC	CASSEPGETQYF	.	TRBJ2-5	TRBV10-1	many
TGTGCCAGTAGTATGGGCGGGAGGGTCGGGGAGCTGTTTTTT	CASSMGGRVGELFF	TRBD2	TRBJ2-2	TRBV19	.
TGTGCCAGCTCAACGTGGACGTACTACTCTGGGGCCAACGTCCTGACTTTC	CASSTWTYYSGANVLTF	.	TRBJ2-6	TRBV24-1	.
TGCAGCGTTGGTTCCAGAGATAATGAAAAACTGTTTTTT	CSVGSRDNEKLFF	.	TRBJ1-4	TRBV29-1	.
TGTGCCAGCAGCTTAGGGGCAGACCAACGGGGGGACTACGAGCAGTACTTC	CASSLGADQRGDYEQYF	TRBD2	TRBJ2-7	TRBV11-2	.
TGTGCCAGCAGCCTCATTATGCTGGGGGAAGCTTTCTTT	CASSLIMLGEAFF	.	TRBJ1-1	TRBV7-8	many
TGTGCCAGCAGTTTGGCCACGGGACAGGGATACTATGGCTACACCTTC	CASSLATGQGYYGYTF	TRBD1	TRBJ1-2	TRBV7-9	.
TGTGCCAGCAGCCAGTCCGCTCAGGGGCTCTATGGCTACACCTTC	CASSQSAQGLYGYTF	.	TRBJ1-2	TRBV4-1	.
TGCAGCGTCGGACAGGGGTACTATGGCTACACCTTC	CSVGQGYYGYTF	TRBD1	TRBJ1-2	TRBV29-1	many
TGTGCCAGCCGGCTAGCGGATTACACCGGGGAGCTGTTTTTT	CASRLADYTGELFF	TRBD2	TRBJ2-2	TRBV6-5	.
TGTGCCAGCAGCCAAGATTGGCCTTTTGATCAGCCCCAGCATTTT	CASSQDWPFDQPQHF	.	TRBJ1-5	TRBV11-2	.
TGTGCCAGCAAAGCCCCCGCGGAGACCCAGTACTTC	CASKAPAETQYF	.	TRBJ2-5	TRBV6-5	few
TGCGCCAGCAGAACGGATAACACTGAAGCTTTCTTT	CASRTDNTEAFF	.	TRBJ1-1	TRBV5-1	.
TGTGCCATCCGAAGGGGACAGGGCACCTACGAGCAGTACTTC	CAIRRGQGTYEQYF	TRBD1	TRBJ2-7	TRBV10-3	many
TGTGCCAGTAGCGAAACAGGACGGAATGGCTACACCTTC	CASSETGRNGYTF	.	TRBJ1-2	TRBV7-9	.
TGTGCCAGCAGCTTCACAGCAACTAATGAAAAACTGTTTTTT	CASSFTATNEKLFF	.	TRBJ1-4	TRBV7-9	few
TGTGCCACCAGCAGACCCCCCGGGACAGGGAATTCACCCCTCCACTTT	CATSRPPGTGNSPLHF	TRBD1	TRBJ1-6	TRBV15	.
TGTGCCAGCAGTTACAGGGACCTGGGAGAGACCCAGTACTTC	CASSYRDLGETQYF	.	TRBJ2-5	TRBV2	.
TGCAGTGCTAGAGACGGGTCCACTAATGAAAAACTGTTTTTT	CSARDGSTNEKLFF	.	TRBJ1-4	TRBV20-1	few
TGTGCCAGCAGCGCGACAGTGAGTTCTGGGGCCAACGTCCTGACTTTC	CASSATVSSGANVLTF	.	TRBJ2-6	TRBV2	once
TGTGCCAGCAGCTTAACAGGGAGGCCTTTCTTT	CASSLTGRPFF	.	TRBJ1-1	TRBV7-2	many
TGCAGCACGCCGGGACAGGGTCGGGAAAAACTGTTTTTT	CSTPGQGREKLFF	TRBD1	TRBJ1-4	TRBV29-1	.
TGTGCCTGGAGTGTTTCCGGGGCAGGCTCACCCCTCCACTTT	CAWSVSGAGSPLHF	.	TRBJ1-6	TRBV19	.
TGTGCCACCAGCAGAGGAGGTTTCGAGGGATTCGGATTGAACACTGAAGCTTTCTTT	CATSRGGFEGFGLNTEAFF	.	TRBJ1-1	TRBV15	many
TGTGCCAGCAGCCACCCCCGGGACAGGGGCAGGTACGAGCAGTACTTC	CASSHPRDRGRYEQYF	TRBD1	TRBJ2-7	TRBV7-9	few
TGTGCCAGCAGTTACTCCGGGAATTCACCCCTCCACTTT	CASSYSGNSPLHF	.	TRBJ1-6	TRBV10-3	.
TGTGCCATCAGCGGGACAGGGCCCGAGGGGACCCAGTACTTC	CAISGTGPEGTQYF	TRBD1	TRBJ2-5	TRBV10-3	many
TGTGCCAGCAGCTTGACAGGGATCGCTAACTATGGCTACACCTTC	CASSLTGIANYGYTF	TRBD1	TRBJ1-2	TRBV7-9	many
TGTGCCAGCAGCTTGCCCCCTACCTTGAACACTGAAGCTTTCTTT	CASSLPPTLNTEAFF	.	TRBJ1-1	TRBV7-2	.
TGTGCCAGCAGTCCCCCCTACAGGACAGCAACTAATGAAAAACTGTTTTTT	CASSPPYRTATNEKLFF	.	TRBJ1-4	TRBV12-3/TRBV12-4	few
TGCGCCAGCAGTGGTAGGGGCAATCAGCCCCAGCATTTT	CASSGRGNQPQHF	.	TRBJ1-5	TRBV10-2	many
TGCAGCGTTGTGGGGCAGGCGGGGAACGAGCAGTACTTC	CSVVGQAGNEQYF	.	TRBJ2-7	TRBV29-1	few
TGCAGCCAAGATCTCGCGGGAGGAGGAGAGACCCAGTACTTC	CSQDLAGGGETQYF	TRBD2	TRBJ2-5	TRBV29-1	.
TGTGCCAGCAGCCAAGAGGGGCCGGGACAGCTCTATGGCTACACCTTC	CASSQEGPGQLYGYTF	TRBD1	TRBJ1-2	TRBV11-2	few
TGTGCCACCAGCAGGGGCAACAGGAACACCGGGGAGCTGTTTTTT	CATSRGNRNTGELFF	.	TRBJ2-2	TRBV15	many
TGTGCCAGCAGCTTTGAAGGTCTTAGCAATCAGCCCCAGCATTTT	CASSFEGLSNQPQHF	.	TRBJ1-5	TRBV2	.
TGCAGCGCGAATCGGGACAGGGGTGTCAATCAGCCCCAGCATTTT	CSANRDRGVNQPQHF	TRBD1	TRBJ1-5	TRBV29-1	few
TGTGCCAGCAGACCATATGGGGCAGGAGGGTCACCCCTCCACTTT	CASRPYGAGGSPLHF	.	TRBJ1-6	TRBV7-8	.
TGTGCCACCGGGGAAGGAGGGCAGCCCCAGCATTTT	CATGEGGQPQHF	.	TRBJ1-5	TRBV24-1	many